A selection of T cell receptor beta chains follows, all from one sample in a study of graft-versus-host responses after intestinal transplantation. Assay used: immunoSEQ multiplex PCR; TCRdb lists only in-frame clones, some missing. The sample has about 24,000 clones, approximately 85% seen once. The material sequenced was PBMCs, taken roughly 450 days after intestinal transplant. These receptors were taken from a human patient who received an intestinal transplant, so some T cells may come from the graft donor. CDR3s include the opening cysteine and the closing phenylalanine or tryptophan. The D gene is left open where the match is weak. Size tells how often a clone was seen (once, few, many) or the class of an expanded clone, and some rows leave it out.

D	V	size	J	CDR3	DNA
-	TRBV10-3	-	TRBJ1-2	CAISAGSYYGYTF	TGTGCCATCAGTGCGGGCTCCTACTATGGCTACACCTTC
-	TRBV2	-	TRBJ1-6	CASTTGMEPLHF	TGTGCCAGCACTACAGGGATGGAGCCCCTCCACTTT
-	TRBV14	-	TRBJ2-1	CASSQWGASYNEQFF	TGTGCCAGCAGCCAATGGGGGGCCTCCTACAATGAGCAGTTCTTC
-	TRBV5-4	-	TRBJ2-1	CASTQRDGSSYNEQFF	TGTGCCAGCACACAAAGGGACGGTAGCTCCTACAATGAGCAGTTCTTC
-	TRBV30	-	TRBJ1-2	CCGAQLGYGYTF	TGTTGCGGGGCCCAGTTGGGTTATGGCTACACCTTC
TRBD1	TRBV5-4	-	TRBJ1-4	CASRRDRGPGEKLFF	TGTGCCAGCAGGCGGGACAGGGGGCCTGGCGAAAAACTGTTTTTT
-	TRBV6-5	-	TRBJ2-7	CASSYVGEQYF	TGTGCCAGCAGTTACGTCGGGGAGCAGTACTTC
-	TRBV6-5	-	TRBJ1-5	CASSYSNQGNQPQHF	TGTGCCAGCAGTTACTCGAATCAGGGGAATCAGCCCCAGCATTTT
TRBD1	TRBV18	-	TRBJ2-7	CASSPPQGLSYEQYF	TGTGCCAGCTCACCTCCACAGGGGCTATCCTACGAGCAGTACTTC
-	TRBV28	few	TRBJ2-5	CASSFGPGDAETQYF	TGTGCCAGCAGTTTCGGACCAGGGGACGCGGAGACCCAGTACTTC
-	TRBV11-1	-	TRBJ2-7	CASSLAGTGHEQYF	TGTGCCAGCAGCTTAGCCGGGACGGGACACGAGCAGTACTTC
TRBD1	TRBV7-9	-	TRBJ1-1	CASSSARDRGIEAFF	TGTGCCAGCAGCTCCGCCCGGGACAGGGGGATTGAAGCTTTCTTT
TRBD1	TRBV5-6	-	TRBJ2-5	CASSFDQGAETQYF	TGTGCCAGCAGCTTTGACCAGGGGGCAGAGACCCAGTACTTC
TRBD2	TRBV2	-	TRBJ2-3	CASKWTGGGKDTQYF	TGTGCCAGCAAATGGACTGGCGGGGGTAAGGATACGCAGTATTTT
-	TRBV5-6	-	TRBJ2-2	CASSLVFRAGENTGELFF	TGTGCCAGCAGCTTGGTATTCCGGGCAGGGGAGAACACCGGGGAGCTGTTTTTT
-	TRBV28	-	TRBJ1-1	CASIPPVGLNTEAFF	TGTGCCAGCATTCCCCCCGTCGGCCTTAACACTGAAGCTTTCTTT
-	TRBV5-1	-	TRBJ2-2	CASSLDRTGELFF	TGCGCCAGCAGCTTGGATCGCACCGGGGAGCTGTTTTTT
TRBD1	TRBV6-1	-	TRBJ2-5	CASSVDRGLETQYF	TGTGCCAGCAGTGTGGACAGGGGATTGGAGACCCAGTACTTC
-	TRBV6-1	-	TRBJ1-3	CASSSTDSGNTIYF	TGTGCCAGCAGCTCGACGGACTCTGGAAACACCATATATTTT
-	TRBV2	-	TRBJ1-1	CASRYANTEAFF	TGTGCCAGCCGATATGCGAACACTGAAGCTTTCTTT
-	TRBV30	once	TRBJ2-7	CAWKKGGEQYF	TGTGCCTGGAAGAAGGGGGGCGAGCAGTACTTC
-	TRBV28	once	TRBJ2-7	CASSLSQGGYEQYF	TGTGCCAGCAGTTTGTCCCAGGGGGGCTACGAGCAGTACTTC
-	TRBV5-1	once	TRBJ2-1	CASSPYLDNEQFF	TGCGCCAGCAGCCCTTACTTAGACAATGAGCAGTTCTTC